This is a list of T cell receptor beta chains from one sample in a study of blood T cell repertoires in COVID-19. This table comes from immunoSEQ multiplex PCR, and its TCRdb copy is limited to in-frame clones, with some not included. This table has around 150,000 clones, 76% appearing once. Material: peripheral blood. Source of these receptors: a woman of 80 years or more with acute or convalescent COVID-19. Each CDR3 is given with its conserved first and last residue. A D gene is named only where the DNA matches it firmly. Not every row has a clone size; where given, it reads once, few, many or a size class.

clone_size: -; d_call: -; cdr3_length: 19; v_call: TRBV5-1; j_call: TRBJ1-2; cdr3_aa: CASSLAGVVGNLANYGYTF; cdr3_nt: TGCGCCAGCAGCTTGGCCGGGGTTGTAGGCAACTTAGCTAACTATGGCTACACCTTC
clone_size: few; d_call: TRBD2; cdr3_length: 16; v_call: TRBV11-2; j_call: TRBJ2-7; cdr3_aa: CASSLDLPSGSYEQYF; cdr3_nt: TGTGCCAGCAGCTTAGATCTCCCAAGCGGGAGCTACGAGCAGTACTTC
clone_size: -; d_call: TRBD1; cdr3_length: 16; v_call: TRBV27; j_call: TRBJ2-3; cdr3_aa: CASSSPPGTGTDTQYF; cdr3_nt: TGTGCCAGCAGTTCGCCACCCGGGACAGGCACAGATACGCAGTATTTT
clone_size: -; d_call: TRBD1; cdr3_length: 14; v_call: TRBV3-1/TRBV3-2; j_call: TRBJ1-4; cdr3_aa: CASSQPTGEEKLFF; cdr3_nt: TGTGCCAGCAGCCAGCCCACAGGGGAGGAAAAACTGTTTTTT
clone_size: -; d_call: TRBD1; cdr3_length: 16; v_call: TRBV5-5; j_call: TRBJ1-5; cdr3_aa: CASSLAGQGSNQPQHF; cdr3_nt: TGTGCCAGCAGCTTAGCGGGACAGGGCAGCAATCAGCCCCAGCATTTT
clone_size: -; d_call: TRBD2; cdr3_length: 16; v_call: TRBV10-2; j_call: TRBJ2-1; cdr3_aa: CASSDTGTSGRGEQFF; cdr3_nt: TGCGCCAGCAGTGATACCGGGACTAGCGGGAGAGGTGAGCAGTTCTTC
clone_size: few; d_call: TRBD1; cdr3_length: 15; v_call: TRBV5-4; j_call: TRBJ2-7; cdr3_aa: CASSFAKDRDYEQYF; cdr3_nt: TGTGCCAGCAGCTTCGCCAAGGACAGGGACTACGAGCAGTACTTC
clone_size: -; d_call: TRBD1; cdr3_length: 14; v_call: TRBV5-1; j_call: TRBJ1-1; cdr3_aa: CASRFGQGDTEAFF; cdr3_nt: TGCGCCAGCAGGTTCGGACAGGGGGACACTGAAGCTTTCTTT
clone_size: -; d_call: TRBD2; cdr3_length: 14; v_call: TRBV6-4; j_call: TRBJ2-7; cdr3_aa: CASSAGTSSREQYF; cdr3_nt: TGTGCCAGCAGTGCCGGGACTAGCTCACGGGAGCAGTACTTC
clone_size: -; d_call: TRBD1; cdr3_length: 16; v_call: TRBV19; j_call: TRBJ1-5; cdr3_aa: CASSTSGTGGREPQHF; cdr3_nt: TGTGCCAGTAGTACCTCTGGGACAGGGGGCCGGGAGCCCCAGCATTTT
clone_size: -; d_call: -; cdr3_length: 14; v_call: TRBV5-1; j_call: TRBJ1-2; cdr3_aa: CASKEVGGPYGYTF; cdr3_nt: TGCGCCAGCAAGGAGGTCGGAGGCCCCTATGGCTACACCTTC
clone_size: -; d_call: TRBD2; cdr3_length: 14; v_call: TRBV18; j_call: TRBJ2-7; cdr3_aa: CASSGLAGSYEQYF; cdr3_nt: TGTGCCAGCTCAGGGCTAGCGGGCTCCTACGAGCAGTACTTC
clone_size: -; d_call: -; cdr3_length: 14; v_call: TRBV29-1; j_call: TRBJ1-2; cdr3_aa: CSVEFPQKNYGYTF; cdr3_nt: TGCAGCGTTGAATTCCCCCAGAAGAACTATGGCTACACCTTC
clone_size: -; d_call: -; cdr3_length: 15; v_call: TRBV4-1; j_call: TRBJ2-3; cdr3_aa: CASSQAGVRTDTQYF; cdr3_nt: TGCGCCAGCAGCCAAGCGGGGGTGAGAACAGATACGCAGTATTTT
clone_size: -; d_call: -; cdr3_length: 16; v_call: TRBV12-5; j_call: TRBJ1-4; cdr3_aa: CASGFPLGGTNEKLFF; cdr3_nt: TGTGCTAGTGGTTTTCCCCTTGGAGGGACTAATGAAAAACTGTTTTTT
clone_size: -; d_call: TRBD2; cdr3_length: 15; v_call: TRBV27; j_call: TRBJ2-7; cdr3_aa: CASSPSGSSSYEQYF; cdr3_nt: TGTGCCAGCAGTCCTAGCGGGAGTTCCTCCTACGAGCAGTACTTC
clone_size: -; d_call: -; cdr3_length: 16; v_call: TRBV11-2; j_call: TRBJ2-7; cdr3_aa: CASSLARDPGGYEQYF; cdr3_nt: TGTGCCAGCAGCTTAGCTCGGGACCCAGGGGGGTACGAGCAGTACTTC
clone_size: once; d_call: TRBD2; cdr3_length: 16; v_call: TRBV5-1; j_call: TRBJ2-3; cdr3_aa: CASSLAVSGREDTQYF; cdr3_nt: TGCGCCAGCAGCTTGGCCGTTAGCGGGAGGGAGGATACGCAGTATTTT
clone_size: -; d_call: -; cdr3_length: 13; v_call: TRBV7-3; j_call: TRBJ2-1; cdr3_aa: CASSLEPYNEQFF; cdr3_nt: TGTGCCAGCAGCTTGGAGCCGTACAATGAGCAGTTCTTC
clone_size: -; d_call: -; cdr3_length: 16; v_call: TRBV6-2/TRBV6-3; j_call: TRBJ1-5; cdr3_aa: CASSRAGTAINQPQHF; cdr3_nt: TGTGCCAGCAGTAGGGCCGGGACTGCAATAAATCAGCCCCAGCATTTT
clone_size: -; d_call: -; cdr3_length: 16; v_call: TRBV6-6; j_call: TRBJ1-1; cdr3_aa: CASSYRTSGGVREAFF; cdr3_nt: TGTGCCAGCAGTTACCGTACCTCGGGCGGGGTGCGTGAAGCTTTCTTT
clone_size: -; d_call: -; cdr3_length: 13; v_call: TRBV19; j_call: TRBJ1-2; cdr3_aa: CASSLEGNYGYTF; cdr3_nt: TGTGCCAGTAGTTTGGAGGGGAACTATGGCTACACCTTC
clone_size: -; d_call: -; cdr3_length: 15; v_call: TRBV20-1; j_call: TRBJ1-1; cdr3_aa: CSASFSGTVINEAFF; cdr3_nt: TGCAGTGCTAGTTTCAGCGGGACGGTCATTAACGAAGCTTTCTTT
clone_size: -; d_call: TRBD1; cdr3_length: 15; v_call: TRBV19; j_call: TRBJ1-1; cdr3_aa: CASSASTGTFTEAFF; cdr3_nt: TGTGCCAGTAGTGCCTCGACAGGGACCTTCACTGAAGCTTTCTTT
clone_size: -; d_call: -; cdr3_length: 12; v_call: TRBV7-9; j_call: TRBJ2-3; cdr3_aa: CASSTGSDTQYF; cdr3_nt: TGTGCCAGCAGCACAGGGTCAGATACGCAGTATTTT
clone_size: -; d_call: -; cdr3_length: 15; v_call: TRBV21-1; j_call: TRBJ2-7; cdr3_aa: CASSKEAGQDYEQYF; cdr3_nt: TGTGCCAGCAGCAAAGAAGCGGGACAGGACTACGAGCAGTACTTC
clone_size: few; d_call: TRBD1; cdr3_length: 12; v_call: TRBV10-3; j_call: TRBJ1-2; cdr3_aa: CATKDREYGYTF; cdr3_nt: TGTGCCACCAAGGACAGGGAATATGGCTACACCTTC